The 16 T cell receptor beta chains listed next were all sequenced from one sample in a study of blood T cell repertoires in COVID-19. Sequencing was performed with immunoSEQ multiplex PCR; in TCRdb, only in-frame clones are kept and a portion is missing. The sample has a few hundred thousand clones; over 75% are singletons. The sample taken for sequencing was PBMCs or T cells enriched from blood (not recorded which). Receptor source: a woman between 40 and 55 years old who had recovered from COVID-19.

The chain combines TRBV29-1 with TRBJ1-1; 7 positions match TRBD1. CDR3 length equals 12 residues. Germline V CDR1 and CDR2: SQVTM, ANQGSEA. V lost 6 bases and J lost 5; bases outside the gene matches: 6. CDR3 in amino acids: CSVGDSRTEAFF. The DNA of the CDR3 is TGCAGCGTCGGGGACAGCCGAACTGAAGCTTTCTTT.

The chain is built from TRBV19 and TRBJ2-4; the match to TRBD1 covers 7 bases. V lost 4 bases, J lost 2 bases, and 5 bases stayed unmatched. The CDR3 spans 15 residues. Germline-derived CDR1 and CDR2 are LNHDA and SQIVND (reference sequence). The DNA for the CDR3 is TGTGCCAGTAGTACCCCGACAGGGTCCAAAAACATTCAGTACTTC. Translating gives CASSTPTGSKNIQYF.

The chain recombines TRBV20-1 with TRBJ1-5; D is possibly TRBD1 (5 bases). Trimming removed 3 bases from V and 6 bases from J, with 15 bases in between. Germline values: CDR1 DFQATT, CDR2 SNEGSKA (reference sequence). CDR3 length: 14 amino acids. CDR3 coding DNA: TGCAGTGCTAGTACGCCCCAGGGAAGTCAGCCCCAGCATTTT. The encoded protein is CSASTPQGSQPQHF.

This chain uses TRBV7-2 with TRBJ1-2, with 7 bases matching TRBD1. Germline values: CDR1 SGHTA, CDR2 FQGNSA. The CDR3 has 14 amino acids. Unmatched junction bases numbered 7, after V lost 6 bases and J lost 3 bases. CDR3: CASSSGGMDYGYTF. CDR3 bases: TGTGCCAGCAGTTCAGGGGGAATGGACTATGGCTACACCTTC.

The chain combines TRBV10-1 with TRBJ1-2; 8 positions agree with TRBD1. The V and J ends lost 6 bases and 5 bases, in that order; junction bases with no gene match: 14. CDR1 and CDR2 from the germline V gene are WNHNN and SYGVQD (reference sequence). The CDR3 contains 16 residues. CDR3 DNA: TGCGCCAGCAGCCCCGATGGACAGGGCGACGATTATGGCTACACCTTC. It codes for CASSPDGQGDDYGYTF.

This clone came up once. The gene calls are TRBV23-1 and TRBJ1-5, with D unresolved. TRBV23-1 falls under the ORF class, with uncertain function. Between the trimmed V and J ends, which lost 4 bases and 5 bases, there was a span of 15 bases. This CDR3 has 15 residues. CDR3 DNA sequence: TGCGCCAGCAGTCGCGGAAGGGTGGAGGATCAGCCCCAGCATTTT. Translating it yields CASSRGRVEDQPQHF.

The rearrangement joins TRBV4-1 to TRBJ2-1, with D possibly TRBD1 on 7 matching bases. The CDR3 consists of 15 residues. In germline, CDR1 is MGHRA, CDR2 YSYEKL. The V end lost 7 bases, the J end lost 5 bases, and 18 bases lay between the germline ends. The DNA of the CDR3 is TGCGCCAGCACCAAACACAGGGGAGGTAACAATGAGCAGTTCTTC. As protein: CASTKHRGGNNEQFF.

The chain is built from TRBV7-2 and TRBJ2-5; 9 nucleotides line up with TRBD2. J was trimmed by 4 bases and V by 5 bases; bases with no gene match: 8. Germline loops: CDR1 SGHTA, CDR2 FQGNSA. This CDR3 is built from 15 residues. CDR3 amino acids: CASSQVAGASETQYF. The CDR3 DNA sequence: TGTGCCAGCAGCCAAGTAGCGGGAGCATCAGAGACCCAGTACTTC.

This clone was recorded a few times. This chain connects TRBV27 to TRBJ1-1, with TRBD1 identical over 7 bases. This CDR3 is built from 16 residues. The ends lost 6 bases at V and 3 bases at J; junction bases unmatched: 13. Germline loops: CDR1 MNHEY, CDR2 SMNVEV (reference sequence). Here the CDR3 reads CASSRRQGGMYTEAFF. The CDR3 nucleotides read TGTGCCAGCAGCAGGCGACAGGGCGGAATGTACACTGAAGCTTTCTTT.

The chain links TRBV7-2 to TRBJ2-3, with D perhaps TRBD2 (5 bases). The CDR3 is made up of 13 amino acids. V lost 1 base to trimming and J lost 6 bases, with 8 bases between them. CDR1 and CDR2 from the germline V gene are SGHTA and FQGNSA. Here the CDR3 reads CASSLGRADTQYF. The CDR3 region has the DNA TGTGCCAGCAGCTTAGGGCGGGCGGATACGCAGTATTTT.

CDR3 protein: CASSVGGGANYGYTF. CDR3 nucleotide sequence: TGTGCCAGCAGCGTAGGTGGCGGAGCTAACTATGGCTACACCTTC. The gene calls are TRBV9 and TRBJ1-2; D remains ambiguous. The germline V gene has CDR1 SGDLS and CDR2 YYNGEE. The CDR3 loop spans 15 amino acids. Trimming shortened V by 0 bases and J by 0 bases, and 9 bases separated the two germline ends.

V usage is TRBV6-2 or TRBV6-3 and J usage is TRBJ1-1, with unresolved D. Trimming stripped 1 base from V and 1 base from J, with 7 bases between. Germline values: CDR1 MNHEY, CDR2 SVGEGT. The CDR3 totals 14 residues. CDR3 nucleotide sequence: TGTGCCAGCAGTTACTACCACAAGAACACTGAAGCTTTCTTT. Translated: CASSYYHKNTEAFF.

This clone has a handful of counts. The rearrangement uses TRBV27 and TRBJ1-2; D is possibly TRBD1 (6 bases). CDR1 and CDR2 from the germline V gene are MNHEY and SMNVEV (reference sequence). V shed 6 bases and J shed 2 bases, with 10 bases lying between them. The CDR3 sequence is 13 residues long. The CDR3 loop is CASRPQGNYGYTF. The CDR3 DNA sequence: TGTGCCAGCAGACCCCAGGGGAACTATGGCTACACCTTC.

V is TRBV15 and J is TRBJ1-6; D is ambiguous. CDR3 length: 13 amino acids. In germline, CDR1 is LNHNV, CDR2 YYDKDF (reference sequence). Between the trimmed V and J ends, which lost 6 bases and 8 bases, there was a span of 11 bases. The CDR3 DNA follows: TGTGCCACCAGGGAGACGAGGGATTCACCCCTCCACTTT. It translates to CATRETRDSPLHF. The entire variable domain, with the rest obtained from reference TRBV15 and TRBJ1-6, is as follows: DAMVIQNPRYQVTQFGKPVTLSCSQTLNHNVMYWYQQKSSQAPKLLFHYYDKDFNNEADTPDNFQSRRPNTSFCFLDIRSPGLGDTAMYLCATRETRDSPLHFGNGTRLTVT.

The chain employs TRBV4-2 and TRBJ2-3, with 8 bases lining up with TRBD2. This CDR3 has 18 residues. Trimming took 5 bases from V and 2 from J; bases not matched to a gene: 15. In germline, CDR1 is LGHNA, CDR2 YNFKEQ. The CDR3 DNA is TGTGCCAGCAGCTCCCGGGGGGGAATAGCGGGGATCACAGATACGCAGTATTTT. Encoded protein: CASSSRGGIAGITDTQYF.

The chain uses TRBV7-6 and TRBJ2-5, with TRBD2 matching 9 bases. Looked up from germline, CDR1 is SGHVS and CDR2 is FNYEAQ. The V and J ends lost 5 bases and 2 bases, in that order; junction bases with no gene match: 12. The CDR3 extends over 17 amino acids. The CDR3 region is CASSLGSGLALQETQYF. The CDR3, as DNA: TGTGCCAGCAGCCTAGGGAGTGGACTAGCGTTACAAGAGACCCAGTACTTC.